This TCR beta chain was found in a study of blood T cell repertoires in COVID-19. V shed 7 bases and J shed 2 bases, with 11 bases lying between them. There are 13 residues in the CDR3. Germline CDR1 is SNHLY and CDR2 is FYNNEI. Produced via immunoSEQ multiplex PCR; TCRdb's table is partial and in-frame only. The repertoire holds 150,000 to 200,000 clones, more than 75% seen once, with around 5% in the top ten. The sequenced sample consisted of peripheral blood. The chain links TRBV2 to TRBJ2-5; the D gene is possibly TRBD1 (7 bases). The TCR sequence derives from a woman aged 45 to 65 with COVID-19, enrolled during active disease. The CDR3 sequence: CASKAGGQETQYF. Written as DNA, the CDR3 is TGTGCCAGCAAGGCAGGGGGGCAAGAGACCCAGTACTTC.